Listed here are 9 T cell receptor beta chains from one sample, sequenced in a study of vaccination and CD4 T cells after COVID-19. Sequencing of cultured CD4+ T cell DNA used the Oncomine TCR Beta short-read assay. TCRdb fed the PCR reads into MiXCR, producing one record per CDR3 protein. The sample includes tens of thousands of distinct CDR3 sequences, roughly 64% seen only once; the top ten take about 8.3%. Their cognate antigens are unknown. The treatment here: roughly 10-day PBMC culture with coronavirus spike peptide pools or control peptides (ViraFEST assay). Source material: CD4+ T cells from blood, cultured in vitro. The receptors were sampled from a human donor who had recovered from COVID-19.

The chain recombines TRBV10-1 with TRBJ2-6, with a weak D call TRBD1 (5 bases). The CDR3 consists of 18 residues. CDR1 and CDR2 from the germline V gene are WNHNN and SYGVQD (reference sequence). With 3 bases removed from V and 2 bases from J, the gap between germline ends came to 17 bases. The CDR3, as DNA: TGCGCCAGCAGTGAATCTACTATTCAGGGTACTGGGGCCAACGTCCTGACTTTC. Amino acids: CASSESTIQGTGANVLTF.

CDR3: CASSETGDSSNQPQHF. Here the CDR3 DNA reads TGTGCCAGCAGTGAAACCGGGGATAGTAGCAATCAGCCCCAGCATTTT. The V gene is TRBV6-1, the J gene TRBJ1-5; D unclear. Deletions cut 2 bases from V and 0 bases from J, with 11 bases between. The CDR3 spans 16 residues. CDR1 and CDR2 from the germline V gene are MNHNS and SASEGT.

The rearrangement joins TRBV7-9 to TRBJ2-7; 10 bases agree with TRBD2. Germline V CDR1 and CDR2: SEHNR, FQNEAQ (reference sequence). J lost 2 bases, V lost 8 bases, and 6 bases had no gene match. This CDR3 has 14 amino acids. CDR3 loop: CASRPLAGTYEQYF. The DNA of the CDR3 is TGTGCCAGCCGACCACTAGCGGGAACCTACGAGCAGTACTTC.

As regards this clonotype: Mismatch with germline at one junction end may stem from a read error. CDR3: CASSVGDRVTYEQYF. In DNA form, the CDR3 reads TGCGCCAGCAGTGTCGGGGACAGAGTAACCTACGAGCAGTACTTC. This sequence joins TRBV6-1 and TRBJ2-7; 7 bases are a match to TRBD1. This CDR3 comprises 15 residues. The germline V gene has CDR1 MNHNS and CDR2 SASEGT.

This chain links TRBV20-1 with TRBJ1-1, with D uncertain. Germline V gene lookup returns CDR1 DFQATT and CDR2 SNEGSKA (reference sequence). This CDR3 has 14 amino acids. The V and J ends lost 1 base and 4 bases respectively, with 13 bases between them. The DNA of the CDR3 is TGCAGTGCTAGAGTGAAGACACCAGGCACTGAAGCTTTCTTT. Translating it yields CSARVKTPGTEAFF.

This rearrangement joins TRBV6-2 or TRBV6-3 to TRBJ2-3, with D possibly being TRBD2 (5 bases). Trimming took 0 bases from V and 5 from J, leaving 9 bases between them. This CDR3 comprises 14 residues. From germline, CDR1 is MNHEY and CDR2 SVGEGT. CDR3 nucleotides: TGTGCCAGCAGTTACTCGACTACCCGAGATACGCAGTATTTT. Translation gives CASSYSTTRDTQYF.

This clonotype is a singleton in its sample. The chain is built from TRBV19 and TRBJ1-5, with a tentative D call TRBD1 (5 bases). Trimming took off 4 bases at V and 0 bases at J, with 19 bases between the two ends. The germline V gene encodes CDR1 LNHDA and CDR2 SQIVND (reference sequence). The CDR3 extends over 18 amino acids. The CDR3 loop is CASSTPSGTISSNQPQHF. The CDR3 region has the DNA TGTGCCAGTAGTACCCCGAGCGGGACCATATCTAGCAATCAGCCCCAGCATTTT.

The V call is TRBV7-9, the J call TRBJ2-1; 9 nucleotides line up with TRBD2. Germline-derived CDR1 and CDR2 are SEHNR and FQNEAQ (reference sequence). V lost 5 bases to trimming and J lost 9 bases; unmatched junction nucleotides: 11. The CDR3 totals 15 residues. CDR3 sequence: CASSLLAGKYGEQFF. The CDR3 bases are TGTGCCAGCAGCCTCCTAGCGGGAAAATACGGTGAGCAGTTCTTC.

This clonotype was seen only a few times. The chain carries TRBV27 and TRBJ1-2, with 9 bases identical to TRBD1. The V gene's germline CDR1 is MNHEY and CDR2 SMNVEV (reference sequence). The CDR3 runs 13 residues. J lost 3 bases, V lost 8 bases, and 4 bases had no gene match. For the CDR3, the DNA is TGTGCCAGCGGGGACAGGGTTCACTATGGCTACACCTTC. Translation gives CASGDRVHYGYTF.